The sequence of this TCR beta chain was determined in a study of T cells in Graves' hyperthyroidism and ophthalmopathy. Comments on this clonotype: Its antigen remains unidentified.

The CDR3 extends over 14 amino acids. Germline V gives CDR1 SNHLY, CDR2 FYNNEI. Trimming took 7 bases from V and 7 from J; bases not matched to a gene: 10. Findings of the study overall: Appearing also in blood were most of the thyroid clonotypes expanded above 0.001.

The investigators amplified TCR beta CDR3 regions from RNA transcripts. HTBI primers were the set used in a first-round RT-PCR of the TCR CDR3. MiXCR, run by TCRdb on the multiplex PCR reads, gives a single entry per CDR3 protein. The data show roughly 500,000 distinct CDR3 sequences, 40% to 55% seen once. Sequencing input: peripheral blood or thyroid tissue (not recorded which). The sequence came from an adult woman with Graves' disease, either hyperthyroidism or ophthalmopathy (not recorded which). The rearrangement uses TRBV2 and TRBJ1-5; 7 nucleotides align to TRBD1. As DNA, the CDR3 is TGTGCCAGCACCCTAAACAGGGGCCCCCAGCCCCAGCATTTT. Translation gives CASTLNRGPQPQHF.